Listed below are T cell receptor beta chains from one sample, sequenced in a study of cytomegalovirus exposure and HLA in healthy donors. Produced via immunoSEQ multiplex PCR; TCRdb's table is partial and in-frame only. Of around 250,000 clones listed, about nine tenths were seen once; the top ten hold 1.7%. The sample consisted of PBMCs. These receptors all come from a girl aged 2 to 9 in good health and CMV-seronegative. Both conserved end residues are part of each CDR3. A D gene is named only where the DNA matches it firmly. The size entry is marked missing in some rows and otherwise reads once, few, many or a size class.

d_gene: TRBD2; j_gene: TRBJ2-7; abundance: .; v_gene: TRBV27; CDR3aa: CASSFGTSGRNEQYF; CDR3nt: TGTGCCAGCAGTTTTGGGACTAGCGGGAGAAACGAGCAGTACTTC
d_gene: .; j_gene: TRBJ1-4; abundance: .; v_gene: TRBV12-5; CDR3aa: CASGLEPSRALNEKLFF; CDR3nt: TGTGCTAGTGGTTTGGAGCCGTCCAGGGCCCTTAATGAAAAACTGTTTTTT
d_gene: TRBD1; j_gene: TRBJ2-7; abundance: .; v_gene: TRBV9; CDR3aa: CASTGQGSYEQYF; CDR3nt: TGTGCCAGCACGGGACAGGGGAGTTACGAGCAGTACTTC
d_gene: TRBD1; j_gene: TRBJ1-3; abundance: .; v_gene: TRBV6-4; CDR3aa: CASSDIGQGADPGHTIYF; CDR3nt: TGTGCCAGCAGTGACATAGGACAGGGGGCAGACCCCGGTCACACCATATATTTT
d_gene: .; j_gene: TRBJ2-3; abundance: .; v_gene: TRBV6-5; CDR3aa: CASSYAAGPSTDTQYF; CDR3nt: TGTGCCAGCAGTTACGCGGCGGGACCCAGCACAGATACGCAGTATTTT
d_gene: .; j_gene: TRBJ1-5; abundance: once; v_gene: TRBV28; CDR3aa: CASSATGGAYQPQHF; CDR3nt: TGTGCCAGCAGCGCCACGGGGGGCGCCTATCAGCCCCAGCATTTT
d_gene: TRBD1; j_gene: TRBJ1-1; abundance: .; v_gene: TRBV11-2; CDR3aa: CASSATGKTEAFF; CDR3nt: TGTGCCAGCAGCGCGACAGGGAAGACTGAAGCTTTCTTT
d_gene: TRBD2; j_gene: TRBJ2-3; abundance: .; v_gene: TRBV7-8; CDR3aa: CASSSPLRGAEDTQYF; CDR3nt: TGTGCCAGCAGCTCTCCGTTGCGGGGGGCGGAGGATACGCAGTATTTT
d_gene: TRBD2; j_gene: TRBJ2-1; abundance: .; v_gene: TRBV7-3; CDR3aa: CASSATSGGLLSNEQFF; CDR3nt: TGTGCCAGCAGCGCTACTAGCGGGGGACTCCTAAGCAATGAGCAGTTCTTC
d_gene: .; j_gene: TRBJ1-6; abundance: .; v_gene: TRBV12-5; CDR3aa: CASGPGTWGSPLHF; CDR3nt: TGTGCTAGTGGCCCCGGGACTTGGGGTTCACCCCTCCACTTT
d_gene: TRBD1; j_gene: TRBJ2-7; abundance: .; v_gene: TRBV7-8; CDR3aa: CASSLQTGIDEQYF; CDR3nt: TGTGCCAGCAGCTTACAGACAGGGATCGACGAGCAGTACTTC
d_gene: TRBD1; j_gene: TRBJ1-1; abundance: .; v_gene: TRBV19; CDR3aa: CASNRKDRDDTEAFF; CDR3nt: TGTGCCAGTAACCGTAAGGACAGGGACGACACTGAAGCTTTCTTT
d_gene: .; j_gene: TRBJ2-3; abundance: .; v_gene: TRBV9; CDR3aa: CASSVGNGASDTQYF; CDR3nt: TGTGCCAGCAGCGTAGGAAACGGAGCATCAGATACGCAGTATTTT
d_gene: TRBD2; j_gene: TRBJ2-3; abundance: .; v_gene: TRBV30; CDR3aa: CAWSVGGRAADTQYF; CDR3nt: TGTGCCTGGAGTGTAGGCGGGAGGGCCGCAGATACGCAGTATTTT
d_gene: TRBD2; j_gene: TRBJ2-1; abundance: .; v_gene: TRBV27; CDR3aa: CASSPRLAGKHYNEQFF; CDR3nt: TGTGCCAGCAGTCCCAGACTAGCGGGGAAACATTACAATGAGCAGTTCTTC
d_gene: .; j_gene: TRBJ2-7; abundance: .; v_gene: TRBV6-6; CDR3aa: CASSSPGGNYEQYF; CDR3nt: TGTGCCAGCAGTTCCCCTGGGGGCAACTACGAGCAGTACTTC
d_gene: TRBD2; j_gene: TRBJ2-3; abundance: .; v_gene: TRBV30; CDR3aa: CAWSQLAGASGDTQYF; CDR3nt: TGTGCCTGGAGTCAACTAGCGGGGGCTAGTGGGGATACGCAGTATTTT
d_gene: .; j_gene: TRBJ1-1; abundance: once; v_gene: TRBV30; CDR3aa: CAWSSGQSGGTEAFF; CDR3nt: TGTGCCTGGAGCTCCGGCCAGAGCGGGGGCACTGAAGCTTTCTTT
d_gene: .; j_gene: TRBJ1-2; abundance: .; v_gene: TRBV7-6; CDR3aa: CASSLQTGLGEATYGYTF; CDR3nt: TGTGCCAGCAGCTTACAGACAGGACTAGGCGAGGCTACCTATGGCTACACCTTC
d_gene: .; j_gene: TRBJ1-1; abundance: .; v_gene: TRBV6-1; CDR3aa: CASSRTQNTEAFF; CDR3nt: TGTGCCAGCAGTCGAACACAGAACACTGAAGCTTTCTTT
d_gene: .; j_gene: TRBJ1-5; abundance: .; v_gene: TRBV7-9; CDR3aa: CASSLGMGGNQPQHF; CDR3nt: TGTGCCAGCAGCTTAGGGATGGGGGGAAATCAGCCCCAGCATTTT
d_gene: .; j_gene: TRBJ2-1; abundance: .; v_gene: TRBV7-3; CDR3aa: CASSLTRGGVDNEQFF; CDR3nt: TGTGCCAGCAGCTTAACGAGAGGGGGGGTTGACAATGAGCAGTTCTTC
d_gene: .; j_gene: TRBJ2-3; abundance: .; v_gene: TRBV6-1; CDR3aa: CASSVSVTDTQYF; CDR3nt: TGTGCCAGCAGTGTTAGCGTCACAGATACGCAGTATTTT
d_gene: .; j_gene: TRBJ2-5; abundance: once; v_gene: TRBV4-2; CDR3aa: CASSQGGGGLLGETQYF; CDR3nt: TGTGCCAGCAGCCAAGGGGGGGGCGGGTTGCTCGGAGAGACCCAGTACTTC
d_gene: TRBD1; j_gene: TRBJ2-7; abundance: .; v_gene: TRBV10-2; CDR3aa: CASGETGTDFYEQYF; CDR3nt: TGCGCCAGCGGGGAAACCGGGACAGATTTCTACGAGCAGTACTTC
d_gene: .; j_gene: TRBJ2-3; abundance: once; v_gene: TRBV11-1; CDR3aa: CASSSPPSRDTQYF; CDR3nt: TGTGCCAGCAGCTCCCCCCCTAGCCGCGATACGCAGTATTTT
d_gene: TRBD1; j_gene: TRBJ2-3; abundance: few; v_gene: TRBV18; CDR3aa: CASSSGQGADTQYF; CDR3nt: TGTGCCAGCTCATCAGGACAGGGGGCAGATACGCAGTATTTT
d_gene: .; j_gene: TRBJ2-3; abundance: .; v_gene: TRBV11-2; CDR3aa: CASSLGTDTQYF; CDR3nt: TGTGCCAGCAGCCTCGGCACAGATACGCAGTATTTT
d_gene: .; j_gene: TRBJ2-5; abundance: .; v_gene: TRBV6-5; CDR3aa: CASSYGAGQETQYF; CDR3nt: TGTGCCAGCAGTTATGGGGCAGGCCAAGAGACCCAGTACTTC
d_gene: .; j_gene: TRBJ1-5; abundance: .; v_gene: TRBV6-1; CDR3aa: CASTGANSNQPQHF; CDR3nt: TGTGCCAGCACAGGGGCAAACAGCAATCAGCCCCAGCATTTT
d_gene: .; j_gene: TRBJ1-1; abundance: .; v_gene: TRBV7-8; CDR3aa: CASSLATPGNTEAFF; CDR3nt: TGTGCCAGCAGCTTAGCCACCCCAGGGAACACTGAAGCTTTCTTT